This T cell receptor (beta chain) emerged from a study of blood T cells in healthy people across ages. Findings and limits, study-wide: CMV status of donors was not determined, possibly confounding expanded clonotype changes. Older age went with lower TCR beta diversity per million T cells, in a roughly linear way.

CDR3 length: 12 residues. Trimming cost V 6 bases and J 7 bases, with 16 bases left between them. CDR1 is SQVTM and CDR2 is ANQGSEA in the germline V gene. Primers used in a second PCR of about 6 to 11 cycles were a sample-barcoded 5' primer and a J-beta primer mix. Each CDR3 protein gets one entry after TCRdb re-called the 5' RACE reads with MiXCR. This repertoire shows about 1,500,000 distinct CDR3 sequences, 25% to 30% found once; its top ten account for more than 6%. This clonotype was found many times. Antigen unknown. This TCR was sampled from a woman aged 25 to 39 in good health. V usage is TRBV29-1 and J usage is TRBJ2-7; D is possibly TRBD2 (6 bases). Material for sequencing was blood. CDR3 in DNA: TGCAGCGTCGCCTCCCCTAGCGCGGAGCAGTACTTC. This translates into CSVASPSAEQYF.